The 28 T cell receptor beta chains below were found in one sample sequenced in a study of esophageal squamous cell carcinoma under preoperative chemotherapy. TCRdb reprocessed the PCR reads via MiXCR and lists one record per CDR3 protein. The data hold around 34,000 distinct CDR3 sequences, with around half observed a single time. The sample's time point: after preoperative PTX-NDP chemotherapy. The biological material was taken from a patient given preoperative chemotherapy. These receptors all stem from a human donor with esophageal squamous cell carcinoma. The donor label of this sample is uncertain.

In this sample, this clonotype turned up a few times. The chain recombines TRBV10-3 with TRBJ2-1, with D perhaps matching TRBD2 (6 bases). The V and J ends lost 7 bases and 4 bases respectively, with 17 bases between them. Germline CDR1 is ENHRY and CDR2 is SYGVKD. The CDR3 consists of 15 residues. CDR3 DNA sequence: TGTGCCATCACTAGGGACTCAAGGAGGTACAATGAGCAGTTCTTC. As protein: CAITRDSRRYNEQFF.

Comment on this clonotype: Sequence at one end of the junction differs from germline and may be a read error. The V call is TRBV7-2, the J call TRBJ2-3, with D perhaps matching TRBD2 (7 bases). The CDR3 is 17 amino acids. Germline CDR1 reads SGHTA; CDR2 reads FQGNSA. The CDR3 here is CARSLVPGGGAKDTQYF. CDR3 sequence (DNA): TGTGCCAGGAGCTTAGTCCCGGGGGGCGGAGCCAAAGATACGCAGTATTTC.

This clonotype is classed as medium-sized (0.01 to 0.1%). V usage is TRBV7-9 and J usage is TRBJ2-7; maybe TRBD1 (5 bases). The germline V and J ends were trimmed by 5 bases and 5 bases, with 13 bases remaining between them. Germline V gives CDR1 SEHNR, CDR2 FQNEAQ (reference sequence). The CDR3 is 13 amino acids. For the CDR3, the DNA is TGTGCCAGCAGCCCCCAAGGGGCCAACGAGCAGTACTTC. The encoded protein is CASSPQGANEQYF.

This clonotype has just a few counts. This CDR3 is missing its conserved last phenylalanine or tryptophan, likely due to a read error. No DNA is shown, since the ends of the CDR3 on it are uncertain; the CDR3 is the one TCRdb lists. This rearrangement joins TRBV6-5 to TRBJ2-4; TRBD2, as called in the table, went unchecked against the DNA. Germline assignment: CDR1 MNHEY and CDR2 SVGAGI. The CDR3 extends over 8 residues, inclusive of both ends. CDR3 loop: CASSYSGG.

The chain carries TRBV7-6 and TRBJ2-1; 11 nucleotides align to TRBD1. The V and J ends lost 5 bases and 6 bases, in that order; junction bases with no gene match: 3. From germline, CDR1 is SGHVS and CDR2 FNYEAQ. This CDR3 has 14 amino acids. This CDR3 is CASSGTGGTNEQFF. The CDR3 DNA reads as TGTGCCAGCAGCGGGACAGGGGGGACCAATGAGCAGTTCTTC.

Regarding this clonotype: Sequence at one end of the junction differs from germline and may be a read error. CDR3 protein: CASSLKPGRWDGNTQYF. The CDR3 DNA sequence: TGTGCCAGCAGCCTCAAACCGGGGCGGTGGGACGGAAACACGCAGTATTTC. J is TRBJ2-3 and V is TRBV7-3; tentatively, D is TRBD1 or TRBD2 (5 bases each). Germline V gene lookup returns CDR1 SGHTA and CDR2 FQGTGA. The CDR3 is made up of 17 amino acids.

A remark on this clonotype: At one of its ends the junction is not consistent with the germline gene, which may arise from a read error. The genes are TRBV7-6 and TRBJ2-3; 10 bases line up with TRBD2. This CDR3 is built from 14 residues. Germline values: CDR1 SGHVS, CDR2 FNYEAQ. The CDR3 nucleotides read TGTGCGGGCAGCGGGGGGGGGTTCAAAGATACGCAGTACTTT. Protein product: CAGSGGGFKDTQYF.

J is TRBJ1-2 and V is TRBV5-6; a possible D gene is TRBD1 (6 bases). The CDR3 consists of 16 residues. Trimming left V 0 bases short and J 2 bases short, with 14 bases between. Germline V lookup: CDR1 SGHDT, CDR2 YYEEEE. The CDR3 coding sequence is TGTGCCAGCAGCTTGGGCGGGGGGCAGTCCAACTATGGCTACACCTTC. It translates to CASSLGGGQSNYGYTF.

The DNA for the CDR3 is TGCGCCAGCAGCTTGGGAGAGGCTAATGAGCAGTACTTC. Translation gives CASSLGEANEQYF. The V and J genes are TRBV5-1 and TRBJ2-5; D gene ambiguous. The V gene's germline CDR1 is SGHRS and CDR2 YFSETQ. This CDR3 has 13 amino acids. The germline V and J ends were trimmed by 0 bases and 11 bases, with 14 bases remaining between them.

This clonotype was picked up many times. This may be a read error: a much more frequent sequence differs by one nucleotide. The chain couples TRBV11-1 to TRBJ2-1, with D possibly TRBD1 on 6 matching bases. Germline values: CDR1 SGHAT, CDR2 FQDESV (reference sequence). Trimming left V 6 bases short and J 10 bases short, with 22 bases between. The CDR3 runs to 15 residues. The CDR3 reads CASSLKRDTSYEQFF. CDR3 bases: TGTGCCAGCAGTTTAAAGAGGGACACCTCCTACGAGCAGTTCTTC.

This clonotype was counted ten times or more. V and J are TRBV7-9 and TRBJ2-2, with 9 bases that match TRBD2. The trim removed 6 bases at V and 4 bases at J, leaving 9 bases unmatched. Germline V lookup: CDR1 SEHNR, CDR2 FQNEAQ (reference sequence). CDR3 length: 16 amino acids. The CDR3 loop reads CASRPLAGISTGELFF. CDR3 nucleotides: TGTGCCAGCAGGCCCCTAGCGGGGATATCCACCGGGGAGCTGTTTTTT. Full variable domain (rest looked up from reference TRBV7-9 and TRBJ2-2): DTGVSQNPRHKITKRGQNVTFRCDPISEHNRLYWYRQTLGQGPEFLTYFQNEAQLEKSRLLSDRFSAERPKGSFSTLEIQRTEQGDSAMYLCASRPLAGISTGELFFGEGSRLTVL.

In its sample, this clonotype was seen many times. V and J are TRBV12-3 or TRBV12-4 and TRBJ2-2; 7 bases match TRBD1. After removal of 7 bases from V and 4 bases from J, the junction contained 9 bases not matched to a gene. The CDR3 loop spans 15 amino acids. CDR3 nucleotides: TGTGCCAGCATCATTAGGGGGCAGGCCACCGGGGAGCTGTTTTTT. It specifies CASIIRGQATGELFF.

With respect to this clonotype: One end of the junction is discordant with germline, which a read error may explain. The chain employs TRBV10-3 and TRBJ2-3; D may match TRBD1 or TRBD2 (5 bases each). The CDR3 has 14 amino acids. From germline, CDR1 is ENHRY and CDR2 SYGVKD. CDR3: CAGVGRGDTDTQYF. CDR3 bases: TGTGCGGGCGTCGGCCGGGGCGACACAGATACGCAGTATTTC.

In regard to this clonotype: Relative to the germline gene, one junction end is altered; a read error may explain this. This chain joins TRBV7-8 and TRBJ2-1, with D maybe TRBD1 (6 bases). The CDR3 runs to 12 residues. The germline V gene encodes CDR1 SGHVS and CDR2 FQNEAQ. The CDR3 bases are TGTGCCAGCAGCTACCGGGACAACGAGCAGTTCTTC. This codes for CASSYRDNEQFF.

The chain links TRBV12-3 or TRBV12-4 to TRBJ2-3; no definite D call. Trimming left V 3 bases short and J 1 base short, with 2 bases between. The CDR3 is 12 residues long. The CDR3 protein is CASSFGTDTQYF. CDR3 nucleotides: TGTGCCAGCAGTTTTGGCACAGATACGCAGTATTTT.

With respect to this clonotype: One junction end disagrees with the germline gene, perhaps due to a read error. The V and J genes are TRBV7-6 and TRBJ2-4; maybe TRBD2 (6 bases). Germline CDR1 and CDR2: SGHVS and FNYEAQ. The CDR3 loop spans 14 amino acids. The CDR3 sequence is CGSTGRGAKNTQYF. Here the CDR3 DNA reads TGTGGCAGCACCGGGCGGGGAGCCAAAAACACGCAGTACTTC.

Note on this clonotype: This CDR3 fails to terminate in the conserved phenylalanine or tryptophan, so it likely reflects a read error. The DNA is omitted, as the CDR3 cannot be located on it reliably, and the CDR3 follows TCRdb's listing. This rearrangement joins TRBV7-6 to TRBJ2-5; the tabulated D call, TRBD2, remains unverified against the DNA. CDR1 is SGHVS and CDR2 is FNYEAQ in the germline V gene. The CDR3 has 16 residues if both end residues are counted. The CDR3: CASSLSGLAGKATRLL.

This clonotype was detected a few times. The V call is TRBV5-6, the J call TRBJ2-1; 16 bases are shared with TRBD2. Germline assignment: CDR1 SGHDT and CDR2 YYEEEE. The CDR3 is 17 amino acids. The J segment lost 9 bases and the V segment lost 3 bases, leaving 9 bases of the junction unmatched. CDR3 region: CASSSGLAGGLFGEQFF. Written as DNA, the CDR3 is TGTGCCAGCAGCTCGGGACTAGCGGGGGGGCTTTTCGGTGAGCAGTTCTTC. The full variable domain, with the rest looked up from reference TRBV5-6 and TRBJ2-1, is DAGVTQSPTHLIKTRGQQVTLRCSPKSGHDTVSWYQQALGQGPQFIFQYYEEEERQRGNFPDRFSGHQFPNYSSELNVNALLLGDSALYLCASSSGLAGGLFGEQFFGPGTRLTVL.

This clonotype appeared once. The gene calls are TRBV4-3 and TRBJ2-1, with TRBD2 matching 9 bases. Germline V gene lookup returns CDR1 LGHNA and CDR2 YSLEER. The V gene end was trimmed by 0 bases and the J gene end by 2 bases; junction bases not matched to a gene: 5. CDR3 length equals 17 residues. The CDR3 spells CASSQEGGGAPYNEQFF. The CDR3 nucleotides are TGCGCCAGCAGCCAAGAGGGCGGGGGGGCCCCCTACAATGAGCAGTTCTTC.

A remark on this clonotype: At one end, the junction sequence differs from germline, possibly due to a read error. The V call is TRBV7-3, the J call TRBJ2-2; D possibly uses TRBD1 or TRBD2 (6 bases each). Germline loops: CDR1 SGHTA, CDR2 FQGTGA. This CDR3 region has 13 residues. This CDR3 is CASSPGDTEALYF. CDR3 DNA: TGTGCCAGCAGCCCGGGGGACACCGAGGCGCTGTATTTT.

As regards this clonotype: It is unclear where the CDR3 begins or ends on the DNA, so no DNA is shown, and the CDR3 is as TCRdb lists it. The chain employs TRBV7-2 and TRBJ2-5. The CDR3 is 14 residues long, counting both termini. Germline V gene sequence: CDR1 SGHTA, CDR2 FQGNSA. CDR3 sequence: CARSFADGAETRYF.

The J gene is TRBJ2-3, the V gene TRBV12-3 or TRBV12-4, with 8 bases that match TRBD2. V shed 5 bases and J 12 bases; nucleotides not matched to a gene: 19. CDR3 length: 16 residues. CDR3 region: CASSGTSGGAKDTQYF. In nucleotides, the CDR3 is TGTGCCAGCAGTGGTACGAGCGGGGGAGCCAAAGACACTCAGTATTTT.

V is TRBV6-1 and J is TRBJ2-3, with a tentative D call TRBD2 (5 bases). TRBJ2-7 explains the end of the DNA better; the J call may be wrong. CDR1 is MNHNS and CDR2 is SASEGT in the germline V gene. The CDR3 length is 14 residues. The CDR3 DNA is TGTGCCAGCAGTGGGCTGCTAGCCGTCGATACGCAGTACTTC. It translates to CASSGLLAVDTQYF.

There are many counts of this clonotype. The chain couples TRBV7-4 to TRBJ2-5, with D possibly matching TRBD2 (6 bases). This CDR3 comprises 16 residues. Between the trimmed V and J ends, which lost 4 bases and 5 bases, there was a span of 20 bases. Germline V gene data show CDR1 as SGHVT and CDR2 as SQSDAQ. The CDR3 DNA sequence: TGTGCCAGCAGCTATACTTATGGGGGACTGGTCGAGACCCAGTACTTC. Translated: CASSYTYGGLVETQYF.

This clonotype was seen at least ten times. The chain carries TRBV7-6 and TRBJ2-2, with 7 bases that match TRBD1. This CDR3 spans 15 amino acids. The germline V gene encodes CDR1 SGHVS and CDR2 FNYEAQ. J was trimmed by 4 bases and V by 5 bases; bases with no gene match: 7. The DNA of the CDR3 is TGTGCCAGCAGCCCGGGGACAGCCGGCACCGGGGAGCTGTTTTTT. Amino acids: CASSPGTAGTGELFF.

A word on this clonotype: The junction departs from germline at one end; a sequencing error may be responsible. J is TRBJ2-3 and V is TRBV6-1, with TRBD2 identical over 9 bases. The germline V gene has CDR1 MNHNS and CDR2 SASEGT. The CDR3 extends over 14 amino acids. The CDR3 nucleotides are TGTGCGGGCAGCGCGGGACTAGCCGAAGATACCCAGTATTTC. Its protein product is CAGSAGLAEDTQYF.

The V gene is TRBV7-2, the J gene TRBJ1-1; 9 bases are shared with TRBD1. This CDR3 region has 16 residues. Germline-derived CDR1 and CDR2 are SGHTA and FQGNSA. With 2 bases clipped from V and 7 bases from J, the junction kept 11 bases outside the gene matches. DNA of the CDR3: TGTGCCAGCAGCTTATCATTAACAGGGGGCGCTGGTGAAGCTTTCTTT. Translation gives CASSLSLTGGAGEAFF.

With respect to this clonotype: A junction boundary mismatches the germline segment, possibly from a read error. In DNA, the CDR3 is TGTGCCAGCAGCCGCAAACCGGGGCGGGGAGCCAAAGATATGCAGTATTTC. Translating it yields CASSRKPGRGAKDMQYF. The chain carries TRBV7-3 and TRBJ2-3, with D maybe TRBD2 (6 bases). The germline V gene encodes CDR1 SGHTA and CDR2 FQGTGA. This CDR3 spans 17 amino acids.